This TCR beta chain was obtained from a study of cytomegalovirus exposure and HLA in healthy donors. Whole-study results and caveats: TCR beta sequences numbering 15,000 to 20,000 were associated with HLA alleles at 0.05 false discovery rate in a later analysis. Sequencing had likely introduced a cluster of highly shared sequence variants as an artifact.

There are a few counts of this clone. The antigen remains unidentified. V lost 5 bases, J lost 8 bases, and 16 bases lay in between. The CDR3 contains 14 residues. Germline V gene sequence: CDR1 MNHEY, CDR2 SMNVEV (reference sequence). Primers included in the PCR were 60 Vbeta and 13 Jbeta primers. Assay used: immunoSEQ multiplex PCR; TCRdb lists only in-frame clones, some missing. The data contain 130,000 to 150,000 clones, roughly 77% of them seen just once; the ten biggest clones take up about 2.2%. The sequenced sample consisted of PBMCs. The rearrangement joins TRBV27 to TRBJ2-1, with D perhaps matching TRBD2 (6 bases). This TCR derives from a man aged 25 to 40 in good health and CMV-seronegative. CDR3 DNA: TGTGCCAGCAGTCTGACGCGACTAGTACATGAGCAGTTCTTC. Protein product: CASSLTRLVHEQFF.